This T cell receptor (beta chain) was found in a study of blood T cell repertoires in COVID-19. Across the study: Spain, Italy and the United States supplied samples that represented acute and convalescent COVID-19. Sources were T cells, B-cell-depleted T cells, or PBMCs; the material itself was cDNA or gDNA.

Per the original methods: Researchers report that nucleated cell counts were estimated from reference gene primer amplification. Profiling relied on immunoSEQ multiplex PCR, and the TCRdb table lists in-frame clones only, not all of them. V and J calls and clone size come straight from that table; D and trimming were deduced from the DNA. This table holds approximately 140,000 clones, under 85% found once. There are 14 residues in the CDR3. V gave up 4 bases and J gave up 0 bases, with 10 bases separating them. Germline CDR1 MNHEY, CDR2 SMNVEV (reference sequence). This chain joins TRBV27 and TRBJ2-7; D perhaps matches TRBD1 (5 bases). The specimen was peripheral blood. This clonotype was obtained from a human donor in a cohort sampled during active COVID-19. CDR3 sequence reads: CASSYRQYSYEQYF. The CDR3 region has the DNA TGTGCCAGCAGTTACAGACAGTACTCCTACGAGCAGTACTTC.